This is a list of T cell receptor beta chains from one sample in a study of ipilimumab plus nivolumab after autologous stem cell transplantation. The method was immunoSEQ multiplex PCR; TCRdb's version includes in-frame clones alone and lacks a portion of them. The profile shows 40,000 to 45,000 clones, more than 85% of them singletons. Sequenced here: PBMCs, sampled in a trial of ipilimumab plus nivolumab as post-transplant consolidation. These receptors all stem from a male donor with multiple myeloma. Both conserved end residues are part of each CDR3. D genes are given only for firm matches. A clone size is listed for some rows: how often the clone was seen (once, few, many), or a class if it is expanded.

j_call: TRBJ2-7; clone_size: -; cdr3_length: 14; v_call: TRBV27; d_call: TRBD2; cdr3_nt: TGTGCCAGCAGTTTGCGGGAGGGCTTCTACGAGCAGTACTTC; cdr3_aa: CASSLREGFYEQYF
j_call: TRBJ1-2; clone_size: once; cdr3_length: 15; v_call: TRBV4-3; d_call: -; cdr3_nt: TGCGCCAGCAGCCAAGATTACCGATATCCCAATGGCTACACCTTC; cdr3_aa: CASSQDYRYPNGYTF
j_call: TRBJ2-5; clone_size: -; cdr3_length: 14; v_call: TRBV4-2; d_call: -; cdr3_nt: TGTGCCAGCAGCCAAGTTGATCGCCAAGAGACCCAGTACTTC; cdr3_aa: CASSQVDRQETQYF
j_call: TRBJ2-7; clone_size: -; cdr3_length: 15; v_call: TRBV2; d_call: TRBD2; cdr3_nt: TGTGCCAGCAGTGTTCAAGGTGGGACTAAGGGCGAGCAGTACTTC; cdr3_aa: CASSVQGGTKGEQYF
j_call: TRBJ2-5; clone_size: -; cdr3_length: 14; v_call: TRBV27; d_call: -; cdr3_nt: TGTGCCAGCAGTTTCCTTGCAGGGGAAGAGACCCAGTACTTC; cdr3_aa: CASSFLAGEETQYF
j_call: TRBJ1-2; clone_size: -; cdr3_length: 13; v_call: TRBV28; d_call: -; cdr3_nt: TGTGCCAGCAGTTCAGACAGGTACTATGGCTACACCTTC; cdr3_aa: CASSSDRYYGYTF
j_call: TRBJ2-2; clone_size: -; cdr3_length: 11; v_call: TRBV11-3; d_call: -; cdr3_nt: TGTGCCAGCAGCTTATCCGGGGAGCTGTTTTTT; cdr3_aa: CASSLSGELFF
j_call: TRBJ1-1; clone_size: -; cdr3_length: 14; v_call: TRBV6-5; d_call: -; cdr3_nt: TGTGCCAGCAGTTCGGTCAGGGCGAGCACTGAAGCTTTCTTT; cdr3_aa: CASSSVRASTEAFF
j_call: TRBJ1-5; clone_size: -; cdr3_length: 13; v_call: TRBV28; d_call: TRBD1; cdr3_nt: TGTGCCAGCAGTCTTGACAGGGTTCAGCCCCAGCATTTT; cdr3_aa: CASSLDRVQPQHF
j_call: TRBJ2-2; clone_size: -; cdr3_length: 13; v_call: TRBV18; d_call: -; cdr3_nt: TGTGCCAGTCCTACAGCGGACACCGGGGAGCTGTTTTTT; cdr3_aa: CASPTADTGELFF
j_call: TRBJ1-3; clone_size: -; cdr3_length: 11; v_call: TRBV28; d_call: -; cdr3_nt: TGTGCCAGCAGTTTAGGTTACACCATATATTTT; cdr3_aa: CASSLGYTIYF
j_call: TRBJ2-1; clone_size: once; cdr3_length: 15; v_call: TRBV19; d_call: -; cdr3_nt: TGTGCCAGTAGTGGAAGGTCGACAGCATCCAATGAGCAGTTCTTC; cdr3_aa: CASSGRSTASNEQFF
j_call: TRBJ2-7; clone_size: -; cdr3_length: 14; v_call: TRBV7-7; d_call: -; cdr3_nt: TGTGCCAGCAGCTTAGTTGTCACTGATTGCGAGCAGTACTTC; cdr3_aa: CASSLVVTDCEQYF
j_call: TRBJ2-7; clone_size: -; cdr3_length: 14; v_call: TRBV12-5; d_call: -; cdr3_nt: TGTGCTAGTGGTTTGGTAGGGAGCTCCTACGAGCAGTACTTC; cdr3_aa: CASGLVGSSYEQYF
j_call: TRBJ1-5; clone_size: -; cdr3_length: 15; v_call: TRBV19; d_call: -; cdr3_nt: TGTGCCAGTAGTATAGAGGACGGGGTTGTGCAGCCCCAGCATTTT; cdr3_aa: CASSIEDGVVQPQHF
j_call: TRBJ1-6; clone_size: -; cdr3_length: 15; v_call: TRBV9; d_call: -; cdr3_nt: TGTGCCAGCAGCGTAGGTACAGGGTATAATTCACCCCTCCACTTT; cdr3_aa: CASSVGTGYNSPLHF
j_call: TRBJ2-7; clone_size: -; cdr3_length: 14; v_call: TRBV6-5; d_call: -; cdr3_nt: TGTGCCAGCACATCCAGACAGACCGACTACGAGCAGTACTTC; cdr3_aa: CASTSRQTDYEQYF
j_call: TRBJ2-1; clone_size: once; cdr3_length: 15; v_call: TRBV11-2; d_call: -; cdr3_nt: TGTGCCAGCAGCTGGCCAGTAGTGGGGAACAATGAGCAGTTCTTC; cdr3_aa: CASSWPVVGNNEQFF
j_call: TRBJ1-1; clone_size: -; cdr3_length: 14; v_call: TRBV18; d_call: TRBD1; cdr3_nt: TGTGCCAGCTCACCACCCGCAGGGGGCACTGAAGCTTTCTTT; cdr3_aa: CASSPPAGGTEAFF
j_call: TRBJ2-3; clone_size: -; cdr3_length: 14; v_call: TRBV5-1; d_call: -; cdr3_nt: TGCGCCAGCAGAGGGGAGTTGAGCACAGATACGCAGTATTTT; cdr3_aa: CASRGELSTDTQYF
j_call: TRBJ1-2; clone_size: -; cdr3_length: 11; v_call: TRBV5-4; d_call: TRBD1; cdr3_nt: TGTGCCAGCAGCCTACAGGGGAGCTACACCTTC; cdr3_aa: CASSLQGSYTF
j_call: TRBJ2-6; clone_size: -; cdr3_length: 16; v_call: TRBV5-4; d_call: -; cdr3_nt: TGTGCCGAGGGCACCTGGGCAGGCTCTGGGGCCAACGTCCTGACTTTC; cdr3_aa: CAEGTWAGSGANVLTF
j_call: TRBJ1-2; clone_size: -; cdr3_length: 13; v_call: TRBV10-3; d_call: TRBD1; cdr3_nt: TGTGCCATCAGTGAAGGACAGGGGGTTGGCTACACCTTC; cdr3_aa: CAISEGQGVGYTF
j_call: TRBJ1-5; clone_size: -; cdr3_length: 15; v_call: TRBV28; d_call: -; cdr3_nt: TGTGCCAGCAGTTTTTCGAGGACAGGCAATCAGCCCCAGCATTTT; cdr3_aa: CASSFSRTGNQPQHF
j_call: TRBJ1-2; clone_size: -; cdr3_length: 15; v_call: TRBV9; d_call: TRBD1; cdr3_nt: TGTGCCAGCAGCGTAGAGGGACAGGCCAACTATGGCTACACCTTC; cdr3_aa: CASSVEGQANYGYTF
j_call: TRBJ2-1; clone_size: -; cdr3_length: 14; v_call: TRBV27; d_call: -; cdr3_nt: TGTGCCAGCAGTCCCCGGGGAGGGGGTAATGAGCAGTTCTTC; cdr3_aa: CASSPRGGGNEQFF
j_call: TRBJ2-7; clone_size: -; cdr3_length: 15; v_call: TRBV6-6; d_call: -; cdr3_nt: TGTGCCAGCACCAACAGGGCGGGGAGCTCCTACGAGCAGTACTTC; cdr3_aa: CASTNRAGSSYEQYF
j_call: TRBJ1-1; clone_size: -; cdr3_length: 13; v_call: TRBV28; d_call: -; cdr3_nt: TGTGCCACGACGTACAGGTCCAACACTGAAGCTTTCTTT; cdr3_aa: CATTYRSNTEAFF
j_call: TRBJ2-7; clone_size: few; cdr3_length: 15; v_call: TRBV7-8; d_call: -; cdr3_nt: TGTGCCAGCAGCTTAGCGTTAGCGAGAGTGGGCGAGCAGTACTTC; cdr3_aa: CASSLALARVGEQYF
j_call: TRBJ1-2; clone_size: -; cdr3_length: 15; v_call: TRBV18; d_call: -; cdr3_nt: TGTGCCAGCTCACCACCCACAGGCGAGGTCTATGGCTACACCTTC; cdr3_aa: CASSPPTGEVYGYTF
j_call: TRBJ1-4; clone_size: -; cdr3_length: 13; v_call: TRBV6-4; d_call: -; cdr3_nt: TGTGCCAGCAGTCCAGGGATAGGAGAAAAACTGTTTTTT; cdr3_aa: CASSPGIGEKLFF
j_call: TRBJ2-3; clone_size: -; cdr3_length: 14; v_call: TRBV28; d_call: -; cdr3_nt: TGTGCCAGCAGTTTAGCGGGCCGTGCAGATACGCAGTATTTT; cdr3_aa: CASSLAGRADTQYF
j_call: TRBJ2-1; clone_size: -; cdr3_length: 13; v_call: TRBV11-3; d_call: -; cdr3_nt: TGTGCCAGCAGCTTAGGGGACAAGGGTGAGCAGTTCTTC; cdr3_aa: CASSLGDKGEQFF
j_call: TRBJ1-2; clone_size: -; cdr3_length: 19; v_call: TRBV11-2; d_call: TRBD1; cdr3_nt: TGTGCCAGCAGCGCCACTCGCCGGGACAGGGGAAGGGGGGACTATGGCTACACCTTC; cdr3_aa: CASSATRRDRGRGDYGYTF
j_call: TRBJ2-3; clone_size: once; cdr3_length: 14; v_call: TRBV10-2; d_call: TRBD2; cdr3_nt: TGCGCCAGCATGTTAGCGGGAGGGCCAGATACGCAGTATTTT; cdr3_aa: CASMLAGGPDTQYF
j_call: TRBJ1-3; clone_size: -; cdr3_length: 16; v_call: TRBV5-1; d_call: TRBD1; cdr3_nt: TGCGCCAGCAGCCCAGGGGGTCCACACTCTGGAAACACCATATATTTT; cdr3_aa: CASSPGGPHSGNTIYF
j_call: TRBJ2-2; clone_size: -; cdr3_length: 14; v_call: TRBV19; d_call: TRBD1; cdr3_nt: TGTGCCAGTAGTAAGGACAGGGGGACCGGGGAGCTGTTTTTT; cdr3_aa: CASSKDRGTGELFF
j_call: TRBJ2-3; clone_size: -; cdr3_length: 15; v_call: TRBV19; d_call: TRBD2; cdr3_nt: TGTGCCAGTAGTAGCCGACTAGCGGGCGCAGATACGCAGTATTTT; cdr3_aa: CASSSRLAGADTQYF
j_call: TRBJ2-1; clone_size: -; cdr3_length: 14; v_call: TRBV18; d_call: -; cdr3_nt: TGTGCCAGCTCAAGGGAGAGCTCCTACAATGAGCAGTTCTTC; cdr3_aa: CASSRESSYNEQFF
j_call: TRBJ2-3; clone_size: -; cdr3_length: 15; v_call: TRBV19; d_call: TRBD2; cdr3_nt: TGTGCCAGTACCTTGCTAGCGGGGGGCACAGATACGCAGTATTTT; cdr3_aa: CASTLLAGGTDTQYF
j_call: TRBJ1-5; clone_size: -; cdr3_length: 19; v_call: TRBV5-3; d_call: TRBD1; cdr3_nt: TGTGCCAGAAGCTTGTCAGGTGACAGGGGGCGGTCGGGCAATCAGCCCCAGCATTTT; cdr3_aa: CARSLSGDRGRSGNQPQHF
j_call: TRBJ2-2; clone_size: -; cdr3_length: 12; v_call: TRBV7-2; d_call: -; cdr3_nt: TGTGCCAGCCGACCGAACACCGGGGAGCTGTTTTTT; cdr3_aa: CASRPNTGELFF